This TCR beta chain was captured by sequencing in a study of T cells in Graves' hyperthyroidism and ophthalmopathy. Notes on the study in general: With a median lead of roughly 6.2 months before onset, the model predicted ophthalmopathy.

The sample holds a few counts of this clonotype. What it recognizes is unknown. Ophthalmopathy patients had moderate-to-severe active disease, CAS ≥3, NOSPECS ≥4, and disease duration under 3 months. Orbital computed tomography, thyroid ultrasound, serum thyroxine and TRAb, and clinical symptoms together informed the diagnoses. Over 8 ml fresh peripheral blood yielded the PBMCs. Amplification of TCR beta CDR3 regions used RNA as the template. During a first-round RT-PCR of the TCR CDR3, the HTBI primer set was used. TCRdb called the multiplex PCR reads again in MiXCR, with one record for every CDR3 protein. The sample records some 570,000 distinct CDR3 sequences, around 14% being singletons. The source material was blood. This sequence was found in a woman under 30 with Graves' ophthalmopathy.

CDR3 sequence reads: CASRPLSGAPVGEQFF. The CDR3 DNA is TGTGCCAGTAGACCCCTCTCGGGGGCCCCAGTGGGTGAGCAGTTCTTC. This chain links TRBV19 with TRBJ2-1, with D perhaps assigned TRBD1 or TRBD2 (6 bases each). CDR1 and CDR2 from the germline V gene are LNHDA and SQIVND (reference sequence). V gave up 6 bases and J gave up 9 bases, with 24 bases separating them. This CDR3 region has 16 residues.